Below are 4 T cell receptor beta chains sequenced from a single sample in a study of T cells in localized non-small cell lung cancer. Sequencing used immunoSEQ multiplex PCR; TCRdb keeps in-frame clones, though not all of them. The table lists 15,000 to 20,000 clones, approximately 83% of them singletons. The input for sequencing was peripheral blood, taken before any cancer treatment. These receptors all stem from a man between 35 and 75 years old with stage I lung adenocarcinoma.

About this clone: The junction and the germline gene differ at one end; a read error may be behind it. The chain employs TRBV5-1 and TRBJ2-3, with D tentatively TRBD1 (5 bases). This CDR3 is 16 amino acids long. The V gene's germline CDR1 is SGHRS and CDR2 YFSETQ. CDR3 sequence (DNA): TGCGCCGGCAGCATGCTACAGGTTTCTAGCACAGATACGCAGTATTTT. Its protein is CAGSMLQVSSTDTQYF.

This chain uses TRBV6-1 with TRBJ2-6; D is perhaps TRBD1 (5 bases). Germline CDR1 reads MNHNS; CDR2 reads SASEGT. The CDR3 is 17 residues long. With 2 bases removed from V and 0 bases from J, the gap between germline ends came to 11 bases. The CDR3 sequence is CASSEKRGYSGANVLTF. The CDR3 DNA follows: TGTGCCAGCAGTGAAAAAAGGGGTTACTCTGGGGCCAACGTCCTGACTTTC.

The J gene is TRBJ1-2, the V gene TRBV27, with D hard to call. The CDR3 runs to 12 residues. Germline V CDR1 and CDR2: MNHEY, SMNVEV (reference sequence). V was trimmed by 8 bases and J by 1 base, leaving 8 bases between them. CDR3 sequence (DNA): TGTGCCAGCGCCGACGTTAACTATGGCTACACCTTC. As protein: CASADVNYGYTF.

V usage is TRBV7-3 and J usage is TRBJ2-4; D may correspond to TRBD1 or TRBD2 (5 bases each). CDR3 length: 15 residues. Per germline, CDR1 SGHTA and CDR2 FQGTGA. Trimming removed 11 bases at V and 0 bases at J, with 17 bases between. The DNA of the CDR3 is TGTGCCCGCCCCGGGGCCAAATTAGCCAAAAACATTCAGTACTTC. Residues: CARPGAKLAKNIQYF.